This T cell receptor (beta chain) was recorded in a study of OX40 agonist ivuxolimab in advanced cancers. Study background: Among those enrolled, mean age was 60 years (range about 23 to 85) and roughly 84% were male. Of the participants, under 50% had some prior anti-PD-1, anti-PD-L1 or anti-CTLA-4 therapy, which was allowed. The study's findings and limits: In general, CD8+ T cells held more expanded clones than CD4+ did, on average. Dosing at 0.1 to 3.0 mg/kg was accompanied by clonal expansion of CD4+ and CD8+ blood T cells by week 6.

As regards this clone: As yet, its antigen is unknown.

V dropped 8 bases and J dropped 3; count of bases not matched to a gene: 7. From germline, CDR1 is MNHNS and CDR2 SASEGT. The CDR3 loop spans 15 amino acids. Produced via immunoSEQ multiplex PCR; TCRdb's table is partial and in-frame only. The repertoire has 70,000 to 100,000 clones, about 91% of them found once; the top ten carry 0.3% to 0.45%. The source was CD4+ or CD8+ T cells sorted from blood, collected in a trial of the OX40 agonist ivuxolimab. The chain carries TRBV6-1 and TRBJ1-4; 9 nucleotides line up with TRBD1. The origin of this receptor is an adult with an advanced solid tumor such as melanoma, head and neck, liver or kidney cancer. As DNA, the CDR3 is TGTGCCAGCCAAACAGGGGGCGCTTCTAATGAAAAACTGTTTTTT. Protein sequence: CASQTGGASNEKLFF.